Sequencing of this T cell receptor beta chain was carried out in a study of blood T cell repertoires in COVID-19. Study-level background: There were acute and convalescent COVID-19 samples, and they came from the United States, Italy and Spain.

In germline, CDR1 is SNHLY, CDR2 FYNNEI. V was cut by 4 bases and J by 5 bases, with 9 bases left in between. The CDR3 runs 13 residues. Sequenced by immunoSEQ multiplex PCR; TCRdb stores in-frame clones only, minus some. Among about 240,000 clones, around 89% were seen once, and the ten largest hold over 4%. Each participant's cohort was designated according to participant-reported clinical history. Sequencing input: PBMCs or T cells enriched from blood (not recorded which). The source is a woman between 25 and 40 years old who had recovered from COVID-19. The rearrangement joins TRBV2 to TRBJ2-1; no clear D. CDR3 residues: CASSVVRDNEQFF. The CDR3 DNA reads TGTGCCAGCAGTGTTGTTAGAGACAATGAGCAGTTCTTC.